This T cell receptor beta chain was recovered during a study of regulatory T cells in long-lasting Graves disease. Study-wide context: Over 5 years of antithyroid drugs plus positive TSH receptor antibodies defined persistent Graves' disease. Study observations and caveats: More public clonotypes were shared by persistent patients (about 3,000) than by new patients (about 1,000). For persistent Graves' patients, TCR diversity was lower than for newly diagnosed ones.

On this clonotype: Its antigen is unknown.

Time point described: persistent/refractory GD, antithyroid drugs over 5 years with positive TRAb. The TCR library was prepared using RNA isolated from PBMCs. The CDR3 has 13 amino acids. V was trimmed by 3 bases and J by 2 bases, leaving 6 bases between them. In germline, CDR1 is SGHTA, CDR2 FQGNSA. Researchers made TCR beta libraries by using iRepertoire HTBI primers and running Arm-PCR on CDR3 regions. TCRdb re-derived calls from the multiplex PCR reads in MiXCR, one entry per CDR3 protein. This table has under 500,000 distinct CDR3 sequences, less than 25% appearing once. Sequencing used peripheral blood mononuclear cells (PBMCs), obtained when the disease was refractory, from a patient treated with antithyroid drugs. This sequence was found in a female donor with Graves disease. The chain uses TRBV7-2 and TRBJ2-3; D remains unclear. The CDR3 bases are TGTGCCAGCAGCTTTATCGACACAGATACGCAGTATTTT. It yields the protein CASSFIDTDTQYF.